This T cell receptor (beta chain) was sequenced in a study of neoadjuvant anti-PD-1 for oral cavity cancer. Only in-frame clones appear in the TCRdb table, and some are missing; sequencing was by immunoSEQ multiplex PCR. The sample yields about 12,000 clones, 60% to 80% seen once. This sample's time point: after neoadjuvant nivolumab, at surgical resection. The sequence was obtained from a person between 40 and 79 years old with oral cavity squamous cell carcinoma. The starting material was PBMCs, obtained after nivolumab (anti-PD-1) treatment.

The CDR3: CSVETSTGAKQFF. The CDR3 DNA sequence: TGCAGCGTTGAAACCTCCACGGGGGCGAAGCAGTTCTTC. The rearrangement uses TRBV29-1 and TRBJ2-1; either TRBD1 or TRBD2 may supply D (6 bases each). This CDR3 is built from 13 residues. V lost 2 bases to trimming and J lost 11 bases, with 16 bases between them. CDR1 is SQVTM, CDR2 ANQGSEA, per germline.